This T cell receptor beta chain was documented in a study of early T cells in non-severe SARS-CoV-2 infection. Across the study: Sequenced bulk RNA came from whole blood that was unsorted, and chains were unpaired. Study results and limitations: Anti-spike CD8 specificities were favored by VDJdb matching, whose results missed private and CD4 specificities.

Unique molecular identifier tags were affixed to discrete cDNA molecules. TCRdb redid the calling of the 5' RACE reads with MiXCR, one entry per CDR3 protein. The data show around 60,000 distinct CDR3 sequences, just over 20% seen once. This clonotype was seen only a few times. Its antigen remains unknown. CDR3 length: 16 residues. The germline CDR1 and CDR2 sequences are SGHRS and YFSETQ. The ends were cut back, 2 bases at V and 4 bases at J, with 13 bases in the middle. Material: whole blood, obtained at baseline. V is TRBV5-1 and J is TRBJ2-6; the D gene is possibly TRBD1 (6 bases). This TCR came from an adult who was a healthcare worker with PCR-confirmed SARS-CoV-2 infection or an uninfected control (not recorded which). CDR3 bases: TGCGCCAGCAGCTTAAGGACAGCTCTGGGGGCCAACGTCCTGACTTTC. Protein: CASSLRTALGANVLTF.